Shown below are 22 T cell receptor beta chains from a single sample sequenced in a study of CD8+CD57+ T cells in acquired aplastic anemia (dated by TCRdb to the late 2010s). The run used an Illumina HiSeq 2000. TCR beta VDJ combination and CDR3 sequence profiling used genomic DNA as the template. TCRdb reworked the public reads: Q25 trimming with fastp, MiXCR clone assembly, productive beta chains retained. Rows are combined by CDR3 protein, so each entry shows the most common genes and DNA. Across this sample there are 180,000 or so distinct CDR3 sequences, with around half seen only once. The ten largest account for approximately 3% of the sample. Sequencing used sorted CD4+, CD8+, or CD8+CD57+ T cells (not recorded which) from PBMCs. The source is a human donor in good health.

In the case of this clonotype: A much larger clone lies a single base off, so this may be a read error. V gene TRBV5-1 combines with J gene TRBJ2-7; 13 bases agree with TRBD2. The CDR3 contains 15 residues. V lost 4 bases to trimming and J lost 2 bases; unmatched junction nucleotides: 3. The germline V gene has CDR1 SGHRS and CDR2 YFSETQ. CDR3 bases: TGCGCCAGCAGCACGGGACTAGCGGGACCCTACGAGCAGTACTTC. This gives the protein CASSTGLAGPYEQYF.

This clonotype showed up just a few times. The J gene is TRBJ2-7, the V gene TRBV20-1; no firm D call. This CDR3 has 14 residues. In germline, CDR1 is DFQATT, CDR2 SNEGSKA (reference sequence). V lost 0 bases, J lost 2 bases, and 11 bases lay in between. CDR3 DNA: TGCAGTGCTAGAGACTTCGCGCTGGCCTACGAGCAGTACTTC. Translated, it gives CSARDFALAYEQYF.

This clonotype was seen more than once but under ten times. The rearrangement joins TRBV4-2 to TRBJ1-1; no definite D call. CDR1 LGHNA and CDR2 YNFKEQ come from the germline V gene. This CDR3 contains 13 residues. Between the trimmed V and J ends, which lost 0 bases and 2 bases, there was a span of 4 bases. The CDR3 region is CASSQEPNTEAFF. The DNA of the CDR3 is TGTGCCAGCAGCCAAGAGCCAAACACTGAAGCTTTCTTT.

About this clonotype: At one end the junction does not follow the germline gene, possibly because of a read error. The chain has TRBV7-7 and TRBJ1-1; no definite D call. Germline-derived CDR1 and CDR2 are SSHAT and FNYEAQ (reference sequence). CDR3 length: 11 amino acids. CDR3 sequence (DNA): TGTGCCTGGATGGTTAACACTGGAGCTTTCTTT. Protein sequence: CAWMVNTGAFF.

This clonotype was found many times. The chain has TRBV19 and TRBJ1-2; D possibly corresponds to TRBD1 (5 bases). The CDR3 contains 16 residues. Germline V gives CDR1 LNHDA, CDR2 SQIVND (reference sequence). V was clipped by 5 bases and J by 0 bases, with 16 bases between them. The CDR3, as DNA: TGTGCCAGTAGTTTCCCCGGGACGTTAGCTAACTATGGCTACACCTTC. It yields the protein CASSFPGTLANYGYTF. The whole variable domain, filled in from reference TRBV19 and TRBJ1-2, reads DGGITQSPKYLFRKEGQNVTLSCEQNLNHDAMYWYRQDPGQGLRLIYYSQIVNDFQKGDIAEGYSVSREKKESFPLTVTSAQKNPTAFYLCASSFPGTLANYGYTFGSGTRLTVV.

This clonotype was seen many times. The rearrangement joins TRBV5-1 to TRBJ2-3; TRBD2 matches 10 bases. The CDR3 contains 15 residues. Germline CDR1 and CDR2: SGHRS and YFSETQ. Trimming at V came to 5 bases and at J to 5 bases, leaving 8 bases not matched to a gene. In nucleotides, the CDR3 is TGCGCCAGCAGTCCTAGCGGGAGATCTTTAGATACGCAGTATTTT. Its protein is CASSPSGRSLDTQYF.

In regard to this clonotype: This may be a read error, as it is one base from a much larger clone. V gene TRBV6-6 combines with J gene TRBJ2-5; the D gene is possibly TRBD2 (5 bases). This CDR3 has 13 residues. The V and J ends lost 0 bases and 11 bases respectively, with 13 bases between them. Germline V gives CDR1 MNHNY, CDR2 SVGAGI (reference sequence). The CDR3 nucleotides are TGTGCCAGCAGTTACTCATCGGGGTTAGAACAGTACTTC. This translates into CASSYSSGLEQYF.

The chain uses TRBV15 and TRBJ1-3; D uncertain. The V gene's germline CDR1 is LNHNV and CDR2 YYDKDF (reference sequence). The CDR3 spans 13 residues. V shed 0 bases and J shed 8 bases, with 8 bases lying between them. The CDR3 sequence is CATSRDPGDTIYF. CDR3 nucleotide sequence: TGTGCCACCAGCAGAGACCCCGGTGACACCATATATTTT.

This clonotype occurred many times. The chain combines TRBV6-5 with TRBJ2-7; 11 positions agree with TRBD1. V lost 6 bases, J lost 2 bases, and 6 bases stayed unmatched. The CDR3 runs 15 residues. In germline, CDR1 is MNHEY, CDR2 SVGAGI. Written as DNA, the CDR3 is TGTGCCAGCAGAGACGGACAGGGGGCGGCCTACGAGCAGTACTTC. Translated: CASRDGQGAAYEQYF.

This clonotype is deemed medium-sized. The rearrangement links TRBV7-9 to TRBJ1-5; D gene ambiguous. The CDR3 runs to 12 residues. The V gene lost 4 bases and the J gene lost 7 bases, with 8 bases spanning the gap. Germline lookup yields CDR1 SEHNR and CDR2 FQNEAQ (reference sequence). Here the CDR3 reads CASSSSPQPQHF. DNA of the CDR3: TGTGCCAGCAGCTCCTCCCCCCAGCCCCAGCATTTT.

The chain links TRBV2 to TRBJ1-2; unclear D gene. The CDR3 loop spans 14 amino acids. Trimming shortened V by 7 bases and J by 2 bases, and 14 bases separated the two germline ends. Germline values: CDR1 SNHLY, CDR2 FYNNEI. CDR3 in amino acids: CASKADYVNYGYTF. CDR3 sequence (DNA): TGTGCCAGCAAGGCGGACTACGTCAACTATGGCTACACCTTC.

The chain has TRBV12-3 or TRBV12-4 and TRBJ2-3; TRBD1 or TRBD2 may be the D gene (5 bases each). The CDR3 sequence is 15 residues long. V lost 6 bases, J lost 3 bases, and 16 bases lay in between. CDR3 bases: TGTGCCAGCAGCCTAGGGGTAGCGAGTACAGATACGCAGTATTTT. This encodes CASSLGVASTDTQYF.

This clonotype was observed at least ten times. The chain links TRBV5-1 to TRBJ2-5, with TRBD1 matching over 7 bases. Per germline, CDR1 SGHRS and CDR2 YFSETQ. The V gene end was trimmed by 3 bases and the J gene end by 1 base; junction bases not matched to a gene: 3. The CDR3 loop spans 14 amino acids. In DNA, the CDR3 is TGCGCCAGCAGCTCGGGACAGCTCCAAGAGACCCAGTACTTC. It yields the protein CASSSGQLQETQYF.

Ten or more counts support this clonotype. The chain combines TRBV19 with TRBJ2-5; maybe TRBD1 (5 bases). V was clipped by 5 bases and J by 1 base, with 8 bases between them. The CDR3 runs to 13 residues. Per the germline V gene, CDR1 is LNHDA and CDR2 is SQIVND (reference sequence). CDR3 bases: TGTGCCAGTAGTTGGCAGGGCCAAGAGACCCAGTACTTC. It is translated as CASSWQGQETQYF.

This clonotype was seen a few times. This chain uses TRBV2 with TRBJ1-6; possibly TRBD1 for D (5 bases). Germline-derived CDR1 and CDR2 are SNHLY and FYNNEI. This CDR3 has 15 residues. Trimming removed 6 bases at V and 10 bases at J, with 19 bases between. CDR3 DNA: TGTGCCAGCAGCCCGAGAGGCGGGGGTCGGTCACCCCTCCACTTT. Protein: CASSPRGGGRSPLHF. Complete variable domain (other parts from reference TRBV2 and TRBJ1-6): EPEVTQTPSHQVTQMGQEVILRCVPISNHLYFYWYRQILGQKVEFLVSFYNNEISEKSEIFDDQFSVERPDGSNFTLKIRSTKLEDSAMYFCASSPRGGGRSPLHFGNGTRLTVT.

In its sample, this clonotype was seen once. The gene calls are TRBV15 and TRBJ1-5; 7 bases are shared with TRBD1. Germline CDR1 is LNHNV and CDR2 is YYDKDF (reference sequence). The trim removed 1 base at V and 1 base at J, leaving 4 bases unmatched. The CDR3 sequence is 16 residues long. The CDR3: CATSRGTGDSNQPQHF. The DNA of the CDR3 is TGTGCCACCAGCAGAGGGACAGGTGACAGCAATCAGCCCCAGCATTTT.

The chain employs TRBV20-1 and TRBJ1-6, with unresolved D. V was clipped by 0 bases and J by 6 bases, with 18 bases between them. Germline-derived CDR1 and CDR2 are DFQATT and SNEGSKA (reference sequence). This CDR3 contains 17 residues. The CDR3 spells CSARDTRQSLINSPLHF. The CDR3 DNA sequence: TGCAGTGCTAGAGATACTCGCCAGAGTTTGATTAATTCACCCCTCCACTTT.

The chain couples TRBV6-1 to TRBJ1-3; D perhaps matches TRBD1 (5 bases). This CDR3 has 13 residues. V was cut by 1 base and J by 7 bases, with 8 bases left in between. In germline, CDR1 is MNHNS, CDR2 SASEGT. CDR3 DNA sequence: TGTGCCAGCAGTGAAGTACAGGAGAACACCATATATTTT. Its translation is CASSEVQENTIYF.

This clonotype was counted a few times. This chain joins TRBV15 and TRBJ2-3; TRBD1 is a possible D gene (5 bases). The CDR3 covers 17 residues. Trimming stripped 2 bases from V and 2 bases from J, with 17 bases between. CDR1 LNHNV and CDR2 YYDKDF come from the germline V gene (reference sequence). This CDR3 is CATSRPDSPEFTDTQYF. The CDR3 region has the DNA TGTGCCACCAGCAGACCCGACAGCCCGGAGTTCACAGATACGCAGTATTTT.

In regard to this clonotype: This sequence may be a read error, since a much larger clone differs from it by one base. The CDR3 DNA reads TGTGCCAGCAGTTCCAATGAGCAGTTCTTC. Encoded protein: CASSSNEQFF. The genes are TRBV2 and TRBJ2-1; D not certain. CDR3 length: 10 residues. The V gene lost 5 bases and the J gene lost 6 bases, with 2 bases spanning the gap. Germline CDR1 SNHLY, CDR2 FYNNEI.

This clonotype was detected ten times or more. The chain has TRBV6-1 and TRBJ2-7, with TRBD2 identical over 9 bases. The V gene's germline CDR1 is MNHNS and CDR2 SASEGT. J lost 2 bases, V lost 8 bases, and 10 bases had no gene match. The CDR3 runs 15 residues. This CDR3 is CASRAASGNTYEQYF. Here the CDR3 DNA reads TGTGCCAGCCGGGCGGCTAGCGGGAATACCTACGAGCAGTACTTC.

The gene calls are TRBV5-1 and TRBJ1-1; 7 bases agree with TRBD1. Germline CDR1 SGHRS, CDR2 YFSETQ. This CDR3 has 16 residues. The J segment lost 4 bases and the V segment lost 5 bases, leaving 14 bases of the junction unmatched. CDR3 coding DNA: TGCGCCAGCAGAGCTGACAGGGCGGGGATGGGCACTGAAGCTTTCTTT. Its protein product is CASRADRAGMGTEAFF.